This T cell receptor beta chain was recovered during a study of blood T cell repertoires in COVID-19. Background on the study: Sites in the United States, Italy and Spain provided acute and convalescent COVID-19 samples. PBMCs, B-cell-depleted T cells, or T cells were the source of the cDNA or gDNA that made up the material.

CDR3 length: 13 residues. Germline CDR1 SEHNR, CDR2 FQNEAQ (reference sequence). V lost 3 bases and J 2 bases, leaving 8 bases between the germline ends. Authors' analysis steps: Reference gene primers were amplified, and this amplification served to estimate nucleated cell counts. TCRdb keeps only in-frame clones here, not all; method: immunoSEQ multiplex PCR. That table is the source of V, J and clone size, and D and trimming were worked out from the DNA. This sample has about 230,000 clones, with 87% found just once. This chain joins TRBV7-9 and TRBJ2-7; D is uncertain. Sequencing was carried out using peripheral blood. This receptor was taken from a woman aged 18-29 years who had recovered from COVID-19. CDR3 in amino acids: CASSLGSTYEQYF. The CDR3 DNA reads TGTGCCAGCAGCTTGGGTAGCACCTACGAGCAGTACTTC.